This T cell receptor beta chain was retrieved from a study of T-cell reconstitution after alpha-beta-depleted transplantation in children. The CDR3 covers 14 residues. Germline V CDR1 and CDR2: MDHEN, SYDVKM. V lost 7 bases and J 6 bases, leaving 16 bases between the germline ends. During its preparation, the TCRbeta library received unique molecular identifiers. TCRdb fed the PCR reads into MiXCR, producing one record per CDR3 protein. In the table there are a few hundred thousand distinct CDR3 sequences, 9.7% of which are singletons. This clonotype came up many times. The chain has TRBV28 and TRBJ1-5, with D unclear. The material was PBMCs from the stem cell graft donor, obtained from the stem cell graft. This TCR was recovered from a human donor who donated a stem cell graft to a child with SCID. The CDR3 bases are TGTGCCAGCAACTTCGGCAGTTCGGTTCAGCCCCAGCATTTT. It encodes CASNFGSSVQPQHF.